This TCR beta chain was documented in a study of beta chain features in type 1 diabetes. Expressed TCRB transcripts were sequenced because the entire RNA isolate underwent reverse transcription. The average read count of naive, central memory and regulatory T cell samples was approximately 3.5 million. Sequencing used immunoSEQ multiplex PCR; TCRdb keeps in-frame clones, though not all of them. The sample shows nearly 250,000 clones, 55% to 70% of them seen only once. CDR3 length equals 11 residues. Trimming left V 7 bases short and J 6 bases short, with 7 bases between. Germline CDR1 and CDR2: SGHVS and FQNEAQ.

This chain connects TRBV7-8 to TRBJ2-1; no firm D call. The sample was naive CD4+ T cells from blood. The receptor comes from a man aged 30 to 39 in good health. The CDR3 protein is CASNLVNEQFF. CDR3 nucleotides: TGTGCCAGCAATCTAGTCAATGAGCAGTTCTTC.